The rows below give T cell receptor beta chains drawn from one sample of a study of coeliac disease. Here immunoSEQ multiplex PCR was the method, and the copy in TCRdb shows in-frame clones only, minus some. Of about 2,100 clones listed, about 75% were seen once; the top ten hold approximately 20%. The sample was lamina propria lymphocytes from the gut. All receptors derive from a woman between 45 and 65 years old with celiac disease on a gluten-free diet. Both conserved end residues are part of each CDR3. A D gene is named only where the DNA matches it firmly. The listing skips clone size in some rows; elsewhere it reads once, few, many or a size class.

clone size: .
D gene: .
V gene: TRBV7-2
J gene: TRBJ2-5
CDR3 DNA: TGTGCCAGCAGCTTGCGTGGGGAGGGGGGAGGAGAGACCCAGTACTTC
CDR3 protein: CASSLRGEGGGETQYF

clone size: once
D gene: .
V gene: TRBV27
J gene: TRBJ1-2
CDR3 DNA: TGTGCCAGCAGTTTAGAGGGAACAGCAACTGGCTACACCTTC
CDR3 protein: CASSLEGTATGYTF

clone size: .
D gene: .
V gene: TRBV2
J gene: TRBJ1-2
CDR3 DNA: TGTGCCAGCAGCCCAATACGGACAGCAAGGGATGGCTACACCTTC
CDR3 protein: CASSPIRTARDGYTF

clone size: .
D gene: .
V gene: TRBV18
J gene: TRBJ2-3
CDR3 DNA: TGTGCCAGCTCCCCTAGCACAGATACGCAGTATTTT
CDR3 protein: CASSPSTDTQYF

clone size: .
D gene: TRBD2
V gene: TRBV5-6
J gene: TRBJ2-1
CDR3 DNA: TGTGCCAGCAGCTCGAGGACTAGCGGGGGGGTTCTGTTCTTC
CDR3 protein: CASSSRTSGGVLFF

clone size: .
D gene: TRBD1
V gene: TRBV10-3
J gene: TRBJ1-5
CDR3 DNA: TGTGCCATCAGTCAAGAGAGACAGGGAAATCAGCCCCAGCATTTT
CDR3 protein: CAISQERQGNQPQHF

clone size: .
D gene: TRBD1
V gene: TRBV6-6
J gene: TRBJ2-1
CDR3 DNA: TGTGCCAGCAGTTCGACAGGGGGCGCGCGGGTCGGGCAGTTCTTC
CDR3 protein: CASSSTGGARVGQFF

clone size: .
D gene: TRBD1
V gene: TRBV18
J gene: TRBJ1-1
CDR3 DNA: TGTGCCAGCTCATCCGGGACAGCAAATTATGAAGCTTTCTTT
CDR3 protein: CASSSGTANYEAFF

clone size: .
D gene: TRBD1
V gene: TRBV4-3
J gene: TRBJ2-1
CDR3 DNA: TGCGCCAGCAGCCAAGATGGACAGGGTAGGAACTATGAGCAGTTCTTC
CDR3 protein: CASSQDGQGRNYEQFF

clone size: .
D gene: TRBD1
V gene: TRBV6-6
J gene: TRBJ2-7
CDR3 DNA: TGTGCCAGCAGTTACCGACAGGGGGTATACGAGCAGTACTTC
CDR3 protein: CASSYRQGVYEQYF

clone size: .
D gene: .
V gene: TRBV10-3
J gene: TRBJ1-2
CDR3 DNA: TGTGCCATCAGTGAGTCGGTCGGTAGTTATGGCTACACCTTC
CDR3 protein: CAISESVGSYGYTF

clone size: once
D gene: .
V gene: TRBV18
J gene: TRBJ2-3
CDR3 DNA: TGTGCCAGCTCACCACTCCAGGGTCGGACAGATACGCAGTATTTT
CDR3 protein: CASSPLQGRTDTQYF

clone size: .
D gene: .
V gene: TRBV6-6
J gene: TRBJ1-2
CDR3 DNA: TGTGCCAGCAGTTATTCTCGGGGGACCGACTATGGCTACACCTTC
CDR3 protein: CASSYSRGTDYGYTF

clone size: .
D gene: .
V gene: TRBV30
J gene: TRBJ2-5
CDR3 DNA: TGTGCCTGGAGTGTAAACGACGGGGAGACCCAGTACTTC
CDR3 protein: CAWSVNDGETQYF

clone size: once
D gene: .
V gene: TRBV6-1
J gene: TRBJ2-5
CDR3 DNA: TGTGCCAGCACGGTAATGGCAGGGCGTTCGGAGACCCAGTACTTC
CDR3 protein: CASTVMAGRSETQYF

clone size: .
D gene: TRBD1
V gene: TRBV18
J gene: TRBJ1-2
CDR3 DNA: TGTGCCAGCTCACTGACCGGGACAGACTATGGCTACACCTTC
CDR3 protein: CASSLTGTDYGYTF

clone size: .
D gene: .
V gene: TRBV28
J gene: TRBJ2-4
CDR3 DNA: TGTGCCACCTCCAGTTTCTTCTACGGGACACTAGCCAAAAACATTCAGTACTTC
CDR3 protein: CATSSFFYGTLAKNIQYF

clone size: .
D gene: TRBD1
V gene: TRBV30
J gene: TRBJ1-1
CDR3 DNA: TGTGCCTGGGGGGGACAGGGGAACACTGAAGCTTTCTTT
CDR3 protein: CAWGGQGNTEAFF

clone size: .
D gene: TRBD2
V gene: TRBV6-1
J gene: TRBJ2-5
CDR3 DNA: TGTGCCAGCAGTGAACTAGCGGGGGGGCAAGAGACCCAGTACTTC
CDR3 protein: CASSELAGGQETQYF

clone size: .
D gene: TRBD1
V gene: TRBV6-6
J gene: TRBJ2-7
CDR3 DNA: TGTGCCAGCAGCCTGGGGACAGGGGGATACGAGCAGTACTTC
CDR3 protein: CASSLGTGGYEQYF

clone size: .
D gene: TRBD2
V gene: TRBV6-6
J gene: TRBJ2-5
CDR3 DNA: TGTGCCAGCACCCGCGGGGGACCCCAAGAGACCCAGTACTTC
CDR3 protein: CASTRGGPQETQYF

clone size: .
D gene: TRBD1
V gene: TRBV4-1
J gene: TRBJ1-2
CDR3 DNA: TGCGCCAGCAGCCAATCCGGGACAGGGAACTATGGCTACACCTTC
CDR3 protein: CASSQSGTGNYGYTF

clone size: .
D gene: .
V gene: TRBV11-3
J gene: TRBJ1-1
CDR3 DNA: TGTGCCAGCAGCTTAGAGGGAGTCGCTGAAGCTTTCTTT
CDR3 protein: CASSLEGVAEAFF

clone size: once
D gene: .
V gene: TRBV6-6
J gene: TRBJ2-7
CDR3 DNA: TGTGCCAGCAGTCCGAGAAGGGACTTAGGAGATTACGAGCAGTACTTC
CDR3 protein: CASSPRRDLGDYEQYF

clone size: .
D gene: TRBD1
V gene: TRBV5-1
J gene: TRBJ2-7
CDR3 DNA: TGCGCCAGCAGCTGGGGGACAGGGAACGACGAGCAGTACTTC
CDR3 protein: CASSWGTGNDEQYF

clone size: .
D gene: .
V gene: TRBV13
J gene: TRBJ1-5
CDR3 DNA: TGTGCCAGCAGCGCGAACAATCAGCCCCAGCATTTT
CDR3 protein: CASSANNQPQHF

clone size: .
D gene: TRBD1
V gene: TRBV11-3
J gene: TRBJ2-1
CDR3 DNA: TGTGCCAGCAGCGGGGTCGGTGGGGCAGGGGGTGAGCAGTTCTTC
CDR3 protein: CASSGVGGAGGEQFF

clone size: .
D gene: TRBD1
V gene: TRBV6-1
J gene: TRBJ2-7
CDR3 DNA: TGTGCCAGCACTTTAAGGACAGGGCCCTACGAGCAGTACTTC
CDR3 protein: CASTLRTGPYEQYF

clone size: .
D gene: .
V gene: TRBV5-1
J gene: TRBJ2-6
CDR3 DNA: TGCGCCAGCAGCAGGGGCCCTCAGAGCTCTGGGGCCAACGTCCTGACTTTC
CDR3 protein: CASSRGPQSSGANVLTF

clone size: .
D gene: TRBD1
V gene: TRBV18
J gene: TRBJ1-5
CDR3 DNA: TGTGCCAGCTCACCAGGGACAGGGGGCAATCAGCCCCAGCATTTT
CDR3 protein: CASSPGTGGNQPQHF

clone size: .
D gene: TRBD2
V gene: TRBV5-1
J gene: TRBJ2-5
CDR3 DNA: TGCGCCAGCAGTTTAGCGGGGGGTAACCAAGAGACCCAGTACTTC
CDR3 protein: CASSLAGGNQETQYF

clone size: .
D gene: TRBD2
V gene: TRBV6-5
J gene: TRBJ2-3
CDR3 DNA: TGTGCCAGCAGAACTAGCGGGGGCACAGATACGCAGTATTTT
CDR3 protein: CASRTSGGTDTQYF

clone size: .
D gene: .
V gene: TRBV6-6
J gene: TRBJ2-6
CDR3 DNA: TGTGCCAGCAGTTACAGGGGCTCTGGGGCCAACGTCCTGACTTTC
CDR3 protein: CASSYRGSGANVLTF

clone size: .
D gene: TRBD1
V gene: TRBV13
J gene: TRBJ2-7
CDR3 DNA: TGTGCCAGCAGCTTAACAGACAGGGCCTACGAGCAGTACTTC
CDR3 protein: CASSLTDRAYEQYF

clone size: few
D gene: .
V gene: TRBV9
J gene: TRBJ1-2
CDR3 DNA: TGTGCCAGCAGCGTCGCGGCAACAACCTATGGCTACACCTTC
CDR3 protein: CASSVAATTYGYTF

clone size: once
D gene: .
V gene: TRBV18
J gene: TRBJ1-3
CDR3 DNA: TGTGCCAGCTCACCAATGAGGGAATCTGGAAACACCATATATTTT
CDR3 protein: CASSPMRESGNTIYF

clone size: .
D gene: .
V gene: TRBV7-6
J gene: TRBJ2-1
CDR3 DNA: TGTGCCAGCAGCTTAGGGTTGGGCTCGGGGGAGCAGTTCTTC
CDR3 protein: CASSLGLGSGEQFF

clone size: .
D gene: .
V gene: TRBV6-5
J gene: TRBJ1-2
CDR3 DNA: TGTGCCAGCAGCAAAGGACAGCCGGGGAACTATGGCTACACCTTC
CDR3 protein: CASSKGQPGNYGYTF

clone size: .
D gene: .
V gene: TRBV6-1
J gene: TRBJ1-5
CDR3 DNA: TGTGCCAGCAGTGAATCAGGGCTCAATCAGCCCCAGCATTTT
CDR3 protein: CASSESGLNQPQHF

clone size: .
D gene: .
V gene: TRBV7-2
J gene: TRBJ2-7
CDR3 DNA: TGTGCCAGCAGCTTAGTTAATCCCTACGAGCAGTACTTC
CDR3 protein: CASSLVNPYEQYF

clone size: .
D gene: TRBD1
V gene: TRBV2
J gene: TRBJ1-1
CDR3 DNA: TGTGCCAGCAGTGCCACAGGGGCGAACACTGAAGCTTTCTTT
CDR3 protein: CASSATGANTEAFF

clone size: .
D gene: .
V gene: TRBV7-2
J gene: TRBJ1-6
CDR3 DNA: TGTGCCAGCAGCTTAACAGGGTCAGGATCACCCCTCCACTTT
CDR3 protein: CASSLTGSGSPLHF

clone size: .
D gene: .
V gene: TRBV18
J gene: TRBJ1-5
CDR3 DNA: TGTGCCAGCTCATTCCAACAGGGACGCAATCAGCCCCAGCATTTT
CDR3 protein: CASSFQQGRNQPQHF

clone size: .
D gene: TRBD1
V gene: TRBV7-2
J gene: TRBJ1-2
CDR3 DNA: TGTGCCAGCAGCTTAGGCGGGATACAGGGGACAACGTATGGCTACACCTTC
CDR3 protein: CASSLGGIQGTTYGYTF

clone size: .
D gene: TRBD1
V gene: TRBV30
J gene: TRBJ1-2
CDR3 DNA: TGTGCCTGGACCCATAGGACAGGTATCATCGTTTCGTATGGCTACACCTTC
CDR3 protein: CAWTHRTGIIVSYGYTF

clone size: .
D gene: .
V gene: TRBV5-1
J gene: TRBJ1-2
CDR3 DNA: TGCGCCAGCAGCTTGGCCATGGCCCCTAACTATGGCTACACCTTC
CDR3 protein: CASSLAMAPNYGYTF

clone size: few
D gene: TRBD1
V gene: TRBV30
J gene: TRBJ1-6
CDR3 DNA: TGTGCCTGGAGTGTATTGCCGGGACAGGGATGGGGCTCCTATAATTCACCCCTCCACTTT
CDR3 protein: CAWSVLPGQGWGSYNSPLHF

clone size: large
D gene: .
V gene: TRBV19
J gene: TRBJ2-7
CDR3 DNA: TGTGCCAGTAGTCGGGTCTTGCATGGTGAGCAGTACTTC
CDR3 protein: CASSRVLHGEQYF

clone size: .
D gene: .
V gene: TRBV5-1
J gene: TRBJ2-2
CDR3 DNA: TGCGCCAGCAGCTTCCCGGACAGAACTGGGCTGTTTTTT
CDR3 protein: CASSFPDRTGLFF